This TCR beta chain was identified in a study of T cell responses to AZD1222 COVID-19 vaccine. Across the study: Second-dose recipients at about 4 or about 12 weeks were treated as one pooled group. Broader study findings: CD4 TCRs associated with vaccination spanned spike, dominating at 160-218 and 743-854. White British people made up most donors, females outnumbered males, and clonal diversity was possibly underestimated.

Clones were read by immunoSEQ multiplex PCR, and TCRdb kept only the in-frame ones, dropping some. The table records 150,000 or so clones, about 91% of them present only once. This CDR3 region has 14 residues. Trimming took off 4 bases at V and 2 bases at J, with 8 bases between the two ends. CDR1 MNHEY and CDR2 SMNVEV come from the germline V gene (reference sequence). In the case of this clone: Its target is unknown.

The receptor was isolated from an adult in good health. V is TRBV27 and J is TRBJ2-2; D is ambiguous. Sequenced here: peripheral blood, sampled on day 0 of AZD1222 vaccination. CDR3 bases: TGTGCCAGCAGTTCGATCCTTAACACCGGGGAGCTGTTTTTT. The encoded protein is CASSSILNTGELFF.